This T cell receptor (beta chain) was sequenced during a study of early T cells in non-severe SARS-CoV-2 infection. In the case of this clonotype: No antigen is known for it.

Individual cDNA molecules received unique molecular identifiers during library preparation. TCRdb analysed the 5' RACE reads with MiXCR anew, one entry per CDR3 protein. The sample yields approximately 74,000 distinct CDR3 sequences, 14% seen once. Whole-study results and caveats: The VDJdb matching leaned toward anti-spike CD8 responses and overlooked private and CD4 specificities.

V lost 6 bases, J lost 2 bases, and 14 bases lay in between. The CDR3 runs 15 residues. This clonotype originated in an adult who was a healthcare worker with PCR-confirmed SARS-CoV-2 infection or an uninfected control (not recorded which). Sequenced sample: whole blood. V usage is TRBV12-3 or TRBV12-4 and J usage is TRBJ2-1; D possibly corresponds to TRBD1 (6 bases). The CDR3 here is CASSIQGLTYNEQFF. As DNA, the CDR3 is TGTGCCAGCAGCATCCAGGGGCTCACCTACAATGAGCAGTTCTTC.